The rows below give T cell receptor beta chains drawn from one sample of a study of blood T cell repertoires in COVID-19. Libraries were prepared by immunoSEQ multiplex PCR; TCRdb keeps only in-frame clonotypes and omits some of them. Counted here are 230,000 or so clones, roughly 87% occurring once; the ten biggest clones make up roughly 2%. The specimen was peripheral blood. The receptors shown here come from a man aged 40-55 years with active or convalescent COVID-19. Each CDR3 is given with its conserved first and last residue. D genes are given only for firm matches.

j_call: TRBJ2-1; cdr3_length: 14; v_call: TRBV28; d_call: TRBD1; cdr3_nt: TGTGCCAGCTTAGACAGGGGCTCCTACAATGAGCAGTTCTTC; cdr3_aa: CASLDRGSYNEQFF
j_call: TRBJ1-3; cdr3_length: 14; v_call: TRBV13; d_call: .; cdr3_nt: TGTGCCAGCAGCTTAGATCTTGGGGAGGACACCATATATTTT; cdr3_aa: CASSLDLGEDTIYF
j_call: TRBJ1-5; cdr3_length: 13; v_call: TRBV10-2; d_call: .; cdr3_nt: TGCGCCACCCGGGGGGGAGGCAATCAGCCCCAGCATTTT; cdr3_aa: CATRGGGNQPQHF
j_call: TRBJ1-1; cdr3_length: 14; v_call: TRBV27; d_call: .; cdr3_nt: TGTGCCAGCAGTTTCGTGCAGGGAAACACTGAAGCTTTCTTT; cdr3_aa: CASSFVQGNTEAFF
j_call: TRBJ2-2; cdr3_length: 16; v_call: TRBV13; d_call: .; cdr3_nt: TGTGCCAGCAGCCACATCCAGGACACATACACCGGGGAGCTGTTTTTT; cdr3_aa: CASSHIQDTYTGELFF
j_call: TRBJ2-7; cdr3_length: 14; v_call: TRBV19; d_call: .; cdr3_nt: TGTGCCAGTAGTAGCGCTGGGACAACATACGAGCAGTACTTC; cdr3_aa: CASSSAGTTYEQYF
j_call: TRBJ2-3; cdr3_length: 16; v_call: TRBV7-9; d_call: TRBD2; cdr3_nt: TGTGCCAGCAGCCCTCCAGCTAGCGGGAGAACAGATACGCAGTATTTT; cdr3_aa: CASSPPASGRTDTQYF
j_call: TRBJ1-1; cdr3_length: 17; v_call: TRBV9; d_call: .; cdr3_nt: TGTGCCAGCAGCCCCCCTGTAGGGGGGGGGCAGTTCACTGAAGCTTTCTTT; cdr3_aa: CASSPPVGGGQFTEAFF
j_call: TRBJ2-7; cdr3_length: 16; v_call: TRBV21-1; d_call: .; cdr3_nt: TGTGCCAGCAGCAAAGCCCCCGGACAGGGGGCCTACGAGCAGTACTTC; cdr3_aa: CASSKAPGQGAYEQYF
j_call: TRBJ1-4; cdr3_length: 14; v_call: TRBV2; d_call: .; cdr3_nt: TGTGCCAGCAGTGAAGGGCAGCCAGGGGAAAAACTGTTTTTT; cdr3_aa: CASSEGQPGEKLFF
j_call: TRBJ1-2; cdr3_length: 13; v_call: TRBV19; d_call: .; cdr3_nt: TGTGCCAGTAGCCGGGGGGGCAGCTATGGCTACACCTTC; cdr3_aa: CASSRGGSYGYTF
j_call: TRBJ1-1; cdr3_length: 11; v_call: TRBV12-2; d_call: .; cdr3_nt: TGTGCAAGTCGCTTCTCTGTCAGGGCTTTCTTT; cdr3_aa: CASRFSVRAFF
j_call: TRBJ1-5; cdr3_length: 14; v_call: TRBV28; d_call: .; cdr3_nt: TGTGCCAGCAGCCCGTATGCGCTTAATCAGCCCCAGCATTTT; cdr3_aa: CASSPYALNQPQHF
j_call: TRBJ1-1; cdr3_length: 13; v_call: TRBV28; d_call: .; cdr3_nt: TGTGCCAGCAGTACAGGGTGGCGCACTGAAGCTTTCTTT; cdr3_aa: CASSTGWRTEAFF
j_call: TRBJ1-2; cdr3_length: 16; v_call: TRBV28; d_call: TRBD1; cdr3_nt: TGTGCCATCCCTGGACAGGGGGAGAAAGTACACTATGGCTACACCTTC; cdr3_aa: CAIPGQGEKVHYGYTF
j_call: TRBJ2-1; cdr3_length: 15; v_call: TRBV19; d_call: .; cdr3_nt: TGTGCCAGTAGTATTGGGCTTTTAGGTGGCAATGAGCAGTTCTTC; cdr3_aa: CASSIGLLGGNEQFF
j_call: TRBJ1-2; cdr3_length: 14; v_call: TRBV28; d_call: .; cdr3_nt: TGTGCCAGCAGTTTATCGAGGGGGTCGGAGGGCTACACCTTC; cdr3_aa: CASSLSRGSEGYTF
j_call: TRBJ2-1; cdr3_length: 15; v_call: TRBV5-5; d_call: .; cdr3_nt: TGTGCCAGCAGCTTGCAGGGACAACCTTACAATGAGCAGTTCTTC; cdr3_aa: CASSLQGQPYNEQFF
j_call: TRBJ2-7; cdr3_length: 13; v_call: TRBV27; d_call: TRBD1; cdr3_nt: TGTGCCAGCAGCCCCGACAGGGGCATCGAGCAGTACTTC; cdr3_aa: CASSPDRGIEQYF
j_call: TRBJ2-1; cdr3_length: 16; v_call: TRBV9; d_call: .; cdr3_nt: TGTGCCAGCAGCGTCTCCGGCAGGAACCCCTACAATGAGCAGTTCTTC; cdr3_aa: CASSVSGRNPYNEQFF